The present TCR beta chain was sequenced within a study of T cell repertoires in cytomegalovirus infection. Looking at the study overall: Researchers turned to recently identified HLA-C-restricted CMV epitopes as well as well-studied HLA-B-restricted ones. Both CMV infection and a matching HLA type were indicated by public TCR beta signatures. Notes on the study in general: Using cumulative public TCR beta family frequency, the authors identified those who carried CMV together with the relevant HLA. CMV-specific TCR beta clonotypes restricted by HLA-C dominated the ex vivo response.

Each CDR3 protein gets one entry after TCRdb re-called the reads with MiXCR. The data contain around 900,000 distinct CDR3 sequences, about 33% of them seen just once; the ten biggest clones take up 10% to 15%. Worth noting for this clonotype: Its antigen is as yet unknown.

Germline CDR1 WSHSY, CDR2 SAAADI. The CDR3 totals 13 residues. V was cut by 6 bases and J by 5 bases, with 13 bases left in between. Sequencing used cultured CD8+ T cells from PBMCs, obtained from culture after CMV antigen stimulation. The V call is TRBV10-2, the J call TRBJ1-1; D is unresolved. The receptor was derived from a human donor in good health (CMV status not recorded). Some clones in this sample may be carry-over from other donors' samples. DNA of the CDR3: TGCGCCAGCAGGGGGTCGGGGTTTACTGAAGCTTTCTTT. Protein: CASRGSGFTEAFF.